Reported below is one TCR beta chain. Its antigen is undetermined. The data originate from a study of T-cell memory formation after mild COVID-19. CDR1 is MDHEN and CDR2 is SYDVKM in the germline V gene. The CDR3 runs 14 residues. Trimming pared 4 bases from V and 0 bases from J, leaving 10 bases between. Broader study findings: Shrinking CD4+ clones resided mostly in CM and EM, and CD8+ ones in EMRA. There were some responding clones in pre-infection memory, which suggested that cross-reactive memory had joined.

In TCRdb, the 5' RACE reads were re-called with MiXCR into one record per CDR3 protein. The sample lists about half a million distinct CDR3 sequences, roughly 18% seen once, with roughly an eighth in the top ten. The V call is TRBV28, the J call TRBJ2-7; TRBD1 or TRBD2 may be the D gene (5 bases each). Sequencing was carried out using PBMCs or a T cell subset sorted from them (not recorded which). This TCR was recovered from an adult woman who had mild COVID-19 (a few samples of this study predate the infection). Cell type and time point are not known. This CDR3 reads CASSSYGTSYEQYF. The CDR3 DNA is TGTGCCAGCAGTTCCTACGGGACCTCCTACGAGCAGTACTTC.